This TCR beta chain was recorded in a study of siplizumab effects on memory and regulatory T cells. Regarding the study as a whole: Most proliferating CD4+ or CD8+ clones, roughly 80-96%, had no naive or memory assignment. There appeared to be greater diversity in naive T cells than in memory cells, and naive T cells seemed major contributors to the alloresponse.

On this clone: Antigen: not known.

The table came from immunoSEQ multiplex PCR; TCRdb's copy has only in-frame clones and leaves some out. The sample holds approximately 10,000 clones, more than 45% seen once. Mixed lymphocyte reaction cells were cocultured at 37°C for more than 5 days. The TCR comes from a human donor in good health; the cells came from an allogeneic mixed lymphocyte reaction. Some clones in this sample may be carry-over from other donors' samples. Input material: CFSE-low (dividing) CD8+ T cells sorted from an allogeneic mixed lymphocyte reaction.

In nucleotides, the CDR3 is TGTGCCAGCAGTGAAGCGGGGGAAACCTACGAGCAGTACTTC. Translated, it gives CASSEAGETYEQYF. This sequence joins TRBV2 and TRBJ2-7; D may be TRBD1 or TRBD2 (5 bases each). V was pared by 0 bases and J by 2 bases, with 8 bases between. This CDR3 spans 14 amino acids. The germline V gene has CDR1 SNHLY and CDR2 FYNNEI.